The source of this T cell receptor beta chain is a study of T cells in Graves' hyperthyroidism and ophthalmopathy. CDR1 is SNHLY, CDR2 FYNNEI, per germline. The CDR3 is 14 amino acids. The V gene lost 6 bases and the J gene lost 2 bases, with 12 bases spanning the gap. Study-wide results and limits: Prediction of ophthalmopathy progression came a median approximately 6.6 months pre-onset. Most expanded thyroid clonotypes above 0.001 also appeared in blood.

Stable hyperthyroidism: no ophthalmopathy progression over 18 months of follow-up. Diagnosis of hyperthyroidism was new in patients aged 18 to 65, and its duration was under 2 months. What was amplified from RNA transcripts were TCR beta CDR3 regions. First-round RT-PCR with HTBI primers amplified the TCR CDR3 region. One entry per CDR3 protein, called by TCRdb with MiXCR from the multiplex PCR reads. The sample includes around 420,000 distinct CDR3 sequences, around 14% of them seen just once. This clonotype occurred many times. The antigen is undetermined. The rearrangement links TRBV2 to TRBJ2-3; the D call may be TRBD1 or TRBD2 (5 bases each). The sequencing input was blood. This clonotype was sampled from a young woman with Graves' hyperthyroidism. The CDR3 region is CASSKGRLTDTQYF. The CDR3 nucleotides read TGTGCCAGCAGCAAGGGACGGCTCACAGATACGCAGTATTTT.